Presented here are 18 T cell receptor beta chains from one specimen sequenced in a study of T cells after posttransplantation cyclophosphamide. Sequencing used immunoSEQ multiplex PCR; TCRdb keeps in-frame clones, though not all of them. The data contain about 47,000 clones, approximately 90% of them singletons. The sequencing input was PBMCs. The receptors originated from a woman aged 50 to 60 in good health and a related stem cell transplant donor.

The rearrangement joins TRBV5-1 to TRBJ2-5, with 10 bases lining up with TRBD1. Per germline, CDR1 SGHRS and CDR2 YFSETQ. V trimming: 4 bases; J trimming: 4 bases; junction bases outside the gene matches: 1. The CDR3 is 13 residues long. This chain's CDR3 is CASSRDRGETQYF. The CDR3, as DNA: TGCGCCAGCAGCCGGGACAGGGGAGAGACCCAGTACTTC. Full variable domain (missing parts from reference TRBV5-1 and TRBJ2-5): KAGVTQTPRYLIKTRGQQVTLSCSPISGHRSVSWYQQTPGQGLQFLFEYFSETQRNKGNFPGRFSGRQFSNSRSEMNVSTLELGDSALYLCASSRDRGETQYFGPGTRLLVL.

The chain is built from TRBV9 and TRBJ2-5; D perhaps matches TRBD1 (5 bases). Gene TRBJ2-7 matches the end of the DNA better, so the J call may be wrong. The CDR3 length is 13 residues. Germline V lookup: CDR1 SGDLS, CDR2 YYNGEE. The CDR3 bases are TGTGCCAGCAGTGCGGACACGTTTTACGAGCAGTACTTC. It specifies CASSADTFYEQYF.

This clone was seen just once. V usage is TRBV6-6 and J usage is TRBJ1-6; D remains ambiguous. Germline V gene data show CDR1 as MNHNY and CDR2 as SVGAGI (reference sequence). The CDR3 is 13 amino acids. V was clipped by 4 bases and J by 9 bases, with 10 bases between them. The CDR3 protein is CASSSAGGSPLHF. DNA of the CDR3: TGTGCCAGCAGTTCGGCGGGCGGTTCACCCCTCCACTTT.

The CDR3 spells CASSTRGTGVADTQYF. Here the CDR3 DNA reads TGTGCCAGCAGTACCCGGGGGACAGGGGTCGCAGATACGCAGTATTTT. V usage is TRBV28 and J usage is TRBJ2-3; TRBD1 matches 10 bases. This CDR3 contains 16 residues. V gave up 5 bases and J gave up 4 bases; unmatched junction bases: 9. The germline gives CDR1 MDHEN, CDR2 SYDVKM.

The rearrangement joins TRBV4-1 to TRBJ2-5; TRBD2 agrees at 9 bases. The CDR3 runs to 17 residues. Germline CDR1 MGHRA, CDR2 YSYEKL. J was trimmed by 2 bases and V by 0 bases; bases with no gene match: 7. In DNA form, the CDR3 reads TGCGCCAGCAGCCAAGATTGGGGACTAGCCGATCAAGAGACCCAGTACTTC. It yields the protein CASSQDWGLADQETQYF.

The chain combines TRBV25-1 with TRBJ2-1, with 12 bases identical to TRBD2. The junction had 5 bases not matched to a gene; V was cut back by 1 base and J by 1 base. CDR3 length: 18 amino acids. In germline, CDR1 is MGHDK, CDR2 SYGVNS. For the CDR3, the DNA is TGTGCCAGCAGTGAATCGGCTAGCGGGAGGGGTTCCTACAATGAGCAGTTCTTC. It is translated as CASSESASGRGSYNEQFF.

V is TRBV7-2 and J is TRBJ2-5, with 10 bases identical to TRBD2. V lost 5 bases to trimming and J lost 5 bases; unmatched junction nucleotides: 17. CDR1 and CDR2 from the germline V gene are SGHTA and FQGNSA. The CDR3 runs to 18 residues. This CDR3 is CASSHGLAGDTPLETQYF. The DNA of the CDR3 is TGTGCCAGCAGCCACGGGCTAGCGGGAGACACCCCACTGGAGACCCAGTACTTC.

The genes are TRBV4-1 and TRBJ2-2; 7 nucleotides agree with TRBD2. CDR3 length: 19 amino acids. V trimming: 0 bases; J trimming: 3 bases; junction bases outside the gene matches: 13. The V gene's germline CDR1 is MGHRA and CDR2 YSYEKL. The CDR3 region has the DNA TGCGCCAGCAGCCAAGATCAAGTGTGGCGGGAGACGGACACCGGGGAGCTGTTTTTT. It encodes CASSQDQVWRETDTGELFF.

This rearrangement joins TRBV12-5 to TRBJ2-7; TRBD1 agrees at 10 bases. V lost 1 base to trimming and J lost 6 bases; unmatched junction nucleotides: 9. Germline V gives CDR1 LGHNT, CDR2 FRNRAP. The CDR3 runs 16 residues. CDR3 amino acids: CASGLASGTGAFEQYF. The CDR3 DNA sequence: TGTGCTAGTGGTTTGGCCTCCGGGACAGGGGCGTTCGAGCAGTACTTC.

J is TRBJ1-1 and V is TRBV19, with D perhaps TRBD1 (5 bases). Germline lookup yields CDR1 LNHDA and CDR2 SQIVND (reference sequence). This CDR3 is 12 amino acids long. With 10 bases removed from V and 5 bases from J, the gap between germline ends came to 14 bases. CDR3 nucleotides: TGTGCCACCAAACCAGGGCGGACTGAAGCTTTCTTT. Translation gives CATKPGRTEAFF.

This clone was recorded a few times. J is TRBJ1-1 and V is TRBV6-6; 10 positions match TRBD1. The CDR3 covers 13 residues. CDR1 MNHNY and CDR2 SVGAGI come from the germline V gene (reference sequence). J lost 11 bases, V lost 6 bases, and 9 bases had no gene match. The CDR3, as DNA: TGTGCCAGCAGGCCCGACAGGGGGCGCCGGGCTTTCTTT. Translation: CASRPDRGRRAFF.

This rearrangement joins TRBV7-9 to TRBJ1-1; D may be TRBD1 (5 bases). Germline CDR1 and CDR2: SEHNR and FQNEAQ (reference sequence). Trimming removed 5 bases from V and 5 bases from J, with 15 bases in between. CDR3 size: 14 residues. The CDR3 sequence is CASSPSFGGTEAFF. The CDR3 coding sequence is TGTGCCAGCAGCCCCTCATTCGGGGGAACTGAAGCTTTCTTT.

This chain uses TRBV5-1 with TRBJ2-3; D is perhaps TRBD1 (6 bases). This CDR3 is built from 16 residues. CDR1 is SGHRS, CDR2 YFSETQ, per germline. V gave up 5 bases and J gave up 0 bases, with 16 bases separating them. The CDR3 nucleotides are TGCGCCAGCAGGAGAGGACAGTTCAGTAGCACAGATACGCAGTATTTT. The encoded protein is CASRRGQFSSTDTQYF.

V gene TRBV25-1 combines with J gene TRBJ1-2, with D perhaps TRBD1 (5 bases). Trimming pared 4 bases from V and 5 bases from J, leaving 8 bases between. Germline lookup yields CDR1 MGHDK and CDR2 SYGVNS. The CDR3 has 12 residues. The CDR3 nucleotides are TGTGCCAGCAGTGGAGACAGTTATGGCTACACCTTC. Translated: CASSGDSYGYTF.

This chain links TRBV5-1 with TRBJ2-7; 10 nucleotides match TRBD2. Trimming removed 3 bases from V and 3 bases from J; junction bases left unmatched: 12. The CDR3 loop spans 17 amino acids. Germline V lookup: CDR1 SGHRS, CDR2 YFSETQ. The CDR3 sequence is CASSYSVTSGVDYEQYF. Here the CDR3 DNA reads TGCGCCAGCAGCTATTCCGTTACTAGCGGGGTGGACTACGAGCAGTACTTC.

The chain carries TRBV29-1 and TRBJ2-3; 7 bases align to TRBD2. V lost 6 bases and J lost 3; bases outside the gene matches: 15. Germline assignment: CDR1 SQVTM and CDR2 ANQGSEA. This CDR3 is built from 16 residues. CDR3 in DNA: TGCAGCGTCGCTAACAGGAAGAGACTAGCAACAGATACGCAGTATTTT. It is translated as CSVANRKRLATDTQYF.

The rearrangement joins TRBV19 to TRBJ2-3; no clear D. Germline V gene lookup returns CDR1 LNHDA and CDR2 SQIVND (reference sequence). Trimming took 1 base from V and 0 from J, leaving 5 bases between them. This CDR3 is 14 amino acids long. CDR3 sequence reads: CASSIALSTDTQYF. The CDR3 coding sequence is TGTGCCAGTAGTATAGCGCTAAGCACAGATACGCAGTATTTT.

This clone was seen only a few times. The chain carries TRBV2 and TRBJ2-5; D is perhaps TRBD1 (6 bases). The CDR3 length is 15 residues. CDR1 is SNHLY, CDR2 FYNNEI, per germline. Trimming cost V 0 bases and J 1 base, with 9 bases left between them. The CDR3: CASSEAWGPQETQYF. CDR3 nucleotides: TGTGCCAGCAGTGAAGCTTGGGGGCCCCAAGAGACCCAGTACTTC.